The subject of this entry is one T cell receptor (beta chain). Stable Graves' hyperthyroidism denoted no ophthalmopathy progression over 18 months. Regions amplified from RNA transcripts were the TCR beta CDR3 regions. RT-PCR in the first round (using the HTBI primer set) targeted the TCR CDR3. In TCRdb, the multiplex PCR reads were re-called with MiXCR into one record per CDR3 protein. The sample records about 400,000 distinct CDR3 sequences, under 15% being singletons. The sample comes from a study of T cells in Graves' hyperthyroidism and ophthalmopathy. The CDR3 length is 15 residues. V lost 2 bases to trimming and J lost 3 bases, with 14 bases between them. Germline V gene sequence: CDR1 LNHDA, CDR2 SQIVND (reference sequence).

This chain connects TRBV19 to TRBJ2-7; D call uncertain. This sequence was found in a woman in her 30s with Graves' hyperthyroidism. Source material: blood. CDR3 loop: CASSIWIGTDYEQYF. The CDR3 nucleotides are TGTGCCAGTAGTATATGGATCGGTACAGACTACGAGCAGTACTTC.